A selection of T cell receptor beta chains follows, all from one sample in a study of shared clonotypes between healthy human individuals. Measured with immunoSEQ multiplex PCR; TCRdb has only the in-frame clones, and not every one. This sample has roughly 2,500,000 clones; 80% to 95% occur once, and the top ten carry around 0.4%. Sequencing input: naive CD4+ T cells from PBMCs. Source of these receptors: a man between 18 and 35 years old in good health. Some clones in this sample may be carry-over from other donors' samples. Each CDR3 is given with its conserved first and last residue. Each record gives: CDR3 length, D gene, clone size, J gene, V gene, CDR3 protein, CDR3 DNA. D genes are given only for firm matches. Not every row has a clone size; where given, it reads once, few, many or a size class.

length: 16; D: -; size: -; J: TRBJ2-2; V: TRBV5-1; CDR3: CASSLVGAANTGELFF; DNA: TGCGCCAGCAGCTTGGTCGGAGCGGCAAACACCGGGGAGCTGTTTTTT
length: 14; D: -; size: -; J: TRBJ2-7; V: TRBV5-1; CDR3: CASSLEGPTYEQYF; DNA: TGCGCCAGCAGCTTGGAGGGTCCCACCTACGAGCAGTACTTC
length: 12; D: -; size: -; J: TRBJ2-3; V: TRBV29-1; CDR3: CSGEENTDTQYF; DNA: TGCAGCGGTGAGGAGAACACAGATACGCAGTATTTT
length: 15; D: TRBD1; size: -; J: TRBJ1-5; V: TRBV5-6; CDR3: CASSLRDRPEQPQHF; DNA: TGTGCCAGCAGCTTAAGGGACAGACCGGAGCAGCCCCAGCATTTT
length: 14; D: -; size: -; J: TRBJ2-5; V: TRBV5-1; CDR3: CASRLAFNQETQYF; DNA: TGCGCCAGCAGGCTAGCGTTTAATCAAGAGACCCAGTACTTC
length: 12; D: TRBD2; size: -; J: TRBJ2-7; V: TRBV6-6; CDR3: CATHPDAGGVKF; DNA: TGTGCCACCCACCCAGATGCGGGAGGGGTTAAATTC
length: 11; D: -; size: -; J: TRBJ2-5; V: TRBV28; CDR3: CASLNQETQYF; DNA: TGTGCCAGCCTTAATCAAGAGACCCAGTACTTC
length: 13; D: -; size: -; J: TRBJ1-2; V: TRBV6-1; CDR3: CASSQGPDYGYTF; DNA: TGTGCCAGCAGCCAGGGCCCAGACTATGGCTACACCTTC
length: 13; D: TRBD1; size: -; J: TRBJ2-7; V: TRBV9; CDR3: CASSGPDRGEQYF; DNA: TGTGCCAGCAGCGGCCCGGACAGGGGCGAGCAGTACTTC
length: 17; D: -; size: -; J: TRBJ1-5; V: TRBV7-8; CDR3: CASSSGARPGGNQPQHF; DNA: TGTGCCAGCAGCTCCGGCGCGCGCCCAGGGGGCAATCAGCCCCAGCATTTT
length: 15; D: -; size: -; J: TRBJ2-3; V: TRBV5-1; CDR3: CASSHQADYTDTQYF; DNA: TGCGCCAGCAGCCACCAGGCGGACTACACAGATACGCAGTATTTT
length: 13; D: TRBD2; size: -; J: TRBJ2-7; V: TRBV27; CDR3: CASRPWGGGEQYF; DNA: TGTGCCAGCCGACCCTGGGGGGGTGGCGAGCAGTACTTC
length: 14; D: -; size: -; J: TRBJ2-3; V: TRBV6-6; CDR3: CASSYGGGTDTQYF; DNA: TGTGCCAGCAGTTACGGCGGGGGCACAGATACGCAGTATTTT
length: 16; D: -; size: -; J: TRBJ1-3; V: TRBV12-5; CDR3: CASIGGRGGCGNTIYF; DNA: TGTGCTAGTATCGGCGGTCGTGGGGGTTGTGGAAACACCATATATTTT
length: 13; D: -; size: -; J: TRBJ2-3; V: TRBV12-5; CDR3: CASGFLGADTQYF; DNA: TGTGCTAGTGGTTTTCTGGGGGCAGATACGCAGTATTTT
length: 18; D: -; size: -; J: TRBJ1-1; V: TRBV18; CDR3: CASSPRVRGGGVDTEAFF; DNA: TGTGCCAGCTCACCACGGGTCAGGGGAGGCGGGGTTGACACTGAAGCTTTCTTT
length: 16; D: TRBD2; size: -; J: TRBJ2-1; V: TRBV28; CDR3: CASSRVETSGRNEQFF; DNA: TGTGCCAGCAGTCGCGTAGAGACTAGCGGGAGGAATGAGCAGTTCTTC
length: 17; D: TRBD1; size: few; J: TRBJ2-1; V: TRBV9; CDR3: CASSVGPSGGTWGEQFF; DNA: TGTGCCAGCAGCGTAGGACCCTCAGGGGGAACCTGGGGTGAGCAGTTCTTC
length: 13; D: TRBD2; size: -; J: TRBJ2-7; V: TRBV28; CDR3: CASSLAGVEGQYF; DNA: TGTGCCAGCAGTTTAGCGGGGGTTGAGGGGCAGTACTTC
length: 16; D: TRBD1; size: -; J: TRBJ2-2; V: TRBV11-3; CDR3: CASSSGDRGYTGELFF; DNA: TGTGCCAGCAGCAGCGGGGACAGGGGGTACACCGGGGAGCTGTTTTTT
length: 18; D: TRBD1; size: -; J: TRBJ2-6; V: TRBV5-1; CDR3: CASSLMGQGVSGANVLTF; DNA: TGCGCCAGCAGCTTGATGGGACAGGGCGTCTCTGGGGCCAACGTCCTGACTTTC
length: 16; D: TRBD2; size: -; J: TRBJ2-2; V: TRBV7-8; CDR3: CASSPGLAGETGELFF; DNA: TGTGCCAGCAGCCCGGGACTAGCGGGAGAGACCGGGGAGCTGTTTTTT
length: 15; D: TRBD2; size: -; J: TRBJ2-2; V: TRBV29-1; CDR3: CSGRRLAGGPGELFF; DNA: TGCAGCGGCCGGAGACTAGCGGGAGGCCCCGGGGAGCTGTTTTTT
length: 14; D: TRBD1; size: -; J: TRBJ1-2; V: TRBV6-1; CDR3: CASSPTGGTYGYTF; DNA: TGTGCCAGCAGTCCGACAGGGGGTACCTATGGCTACACCTTC
length: 16; D: TRBD2; size: once; J: TRBJ2-1; V: TRBV19; CDR3: CASTPRGLAAYNEQFF; DNA: TGTGCCAGTACCCCACGGGGACTAGCGGCCTACAATGAGCAGTTCTTC
length: 15; D: -; size: -; J: TRBJ1-3; V: TRBV19; CDR3: CASRRGTGSGNTIYF; DNA: TGTGCCAGTAGGCGAGGGACGGGGTCTGGAAACACCATATATTTT
length: 19; D: -; size: -; J: TRBJ1-5; V: TRBV19; CDR3: CASSQTLGGNGALGQPQHF; DNA: TGTGCCAGTAGCCAAACCTTGGGAGGAAACGGCGCGTTGGGTCAGCCCCAGCATTTT
length: 13; D: TRBD2; size: -; J: TRBJ2-7; V: TRBV30; CDR3: CAWSVLRPGGQYF; DNA: TGTGCCTGGAGTGTACTCCGGCCGGGGGGGCAGTACTTC
length: 14; D: TRBD1; size: few; J: TRBJ1-1; V: TRBV28; CDR3: CASSLTGAWTEAFF; DNA: TGTGCCAGCAGTTTGACAGGGGCATGGACTGAAGCTTTCTTT
length: 18; D: -; size: -; J: TRBJ2-1; V: TRBV18; CDR3: CASSPPGLQGLIGNEQFF; DNA: TGTGCCAGCTCACCGCCGGGACTCCAGGGATTAATAGGCAATGAGCAGTTCTTC
length: 15; D: TRBD1; size: -; J: TRBJ2-7; V: TRBV28; CDR3: CASSIPTGGPYEQYF; DNA: TGTGCCAGCAGCATACCGACAGGGGGCCCCTACGAGCAGTACTTC
length: 15; D: -; size: -; J: TRBJ2-3; V: TRBV6-5; CDR3: CASRDRPTMSLTQYF; DNA: TGTGCCAGCAGGGACCGCCCCACGATGTCTCTTACGCAGTATTTT
length: 13; D: -; size: -; J: TRBJ1-1; V: TRBV10-3; CDR3: CAISESANTEAFF; DNA: TGTGCCATCAGTGAGTCCGCGAACACTGAAGCTTTCTTT
length: 14; D: TRBD2; size: -; J: TRBJ2-5; V: TRBV9; CDR3: CASSRGGGRETQYF; DNA: TGTGCCAGCAGCCGGGGCGGGGGACGGGAGACCCAGTACTTC
length: 16; D: TRBD2; size: -; J: TRBJ2-4; V: TRBV11-3; CDR3: CASSPLAGEAKNIQYF; DNA: TGTGCCAGCAGTCCCCTAGCGGGAGAAGCCAAAAACATTCAGTACTTC
length: 15; D: -; size: -; J: TRBJ1-5; V: TRBV6-1; CDR3: CASRKGSGNNQPQHF; DNA: TGTGCCAGCCGCAAGGGGAGTGGGAACAATCAGCCCCAGCATTTT
length: 15; D: TRBD1; size: -; J: TRBJ2-7; V: TRBV10-3; CDR3: CAISEFNRGSYEQYF; DNA: TGTGCCATCAGTGAGTTTAACAGGGGCTCCTACGAGCAGTACTTC
length: 11; D: -; size: -; J: TRBJ2-7; V: TRBV20-1; CDR3: CSANDIYEQYF; DNA: TGCAGTGCTAACGACATATACGAGCAGTACTTC
length: 12; D: -; size: -; J: TRBJ1-5; V: TRBV2; CDR3: CASSEVRQPQHF; DNA: TGTGCCAGCAGTGAGGTCCGCCAGCCCCAGCATTTT
length: 13; D: TRBD1; size: once; J: TRBJ1-2; V: TRBV6-1; CDR3: CASRRTGSYGYTF; DNA: TGTGCCAGCAGGCGGACAGGTTCCTATGGCTACACCTTC
length: 16; D: -; size: -; J: TRBJ2-1; V: TRBV30; CDR3: CAWSVHGALSYNEQFF; DNA: TGTGCCTGGAGTGTACACGGGGCCCTCTCCTACAATGAGCAGTTCTTC
length: 16; D: TRBD2; size: -; J: TRBJ2-2; V: TRBV27; CDR3: CASTSLGAGDTGELFF; DNA: TGTGCCAGCACTTCCCTAGGAGCGGGAGACACCGGGGAGCTGTTTTTT
length: 14; D: TRBD1; size: once; J: TRBJ2-7; V: TRBV5-1; CDR3: CASSPRDRVIEQYF; DNA: TGCGCCAGCAGCCCCCGGGACAGGGTGATCGAGCAGTACTTC
length: 14; D: -; size: -; J: TRBJ1-2; V: TRBV6-1; CDR3: CASSEAYGNYGYTF; DNA: TGTGCCAGCAGTGAAGCGTACGGCAACTATGGCTACACCTTC
length: 13; D: -; size: -; J: TRBJ2-7; V: TRBV5-1; CDR3: CASSFEALREQYF; DNA: TGCGCCAGCAGCTTTGAGGCCCTCCGCGAGCAGTACTTC
length: 15; D: -; size: -; J: TRBJ2-1; V: TRBV14; CDR3: CASSRNSPPYNEQFF; DNA: TGTGCCAGCAGCCGTAACTCGCCCCCATACAATGAGCAGTTCTTC
length: 14; D: -; size: -; J: TRBJ2-7; V: TRBV11-1; CDR3: CASSRDSSSYEQYF; DNA: TGTGCCAGCAGCCGGGACTCGAGCTCCTACGAGCAGTACTTC
length: 15; D: -; size: -; J: TRBJ1-2; V: TRBV29-1; CDR3: CSGEGVSGGYYGYTF; DNA: TGCAGCGGCGAGGGGGTCTCGGGGGGCTATTATGGCTACACCTTC
length: 14; D: -; size: -; J: TRBJ1-4; V: TRBV7-8; CDR3: CASSNRAGDEKLFF; DNA: TGTGCCAGCAGCAACAGGGCGGGGGATGAAAAACTGTTTTTT
length: 15; D: -; size: -; J: TRBJ1-5; V: TRBV18; CDR3: CASSPSQGVGQPQHF; DNA: TGTGCCAGCTCACCGTCACAGGGAGTAGGGCAGCCCCAGCATTTT
length: 13; D: -; size: -; J: TRBJ1-1; V: TRBV7-7; CDR3: CASSRQMNTEAFF; DNA: TGTGCCAGCAGCCGACAGATGAACACTGAAGCTTTCTTT
length: 14; D: -; size: -; J: TRBJ2-3; V: TRBV5-5; CDR3: CASSFSGFTDTQYF; DNA: TGTGCCAGCAGCTTCAGCGGGTTCACAGATACGCAGTATTTT
length: 18; D: -; size: -; J: TRBJ1-1; V: TRBV5-1; CDR3: CASSRRPGGSWTDTEAFF; DNA: TGCGCCAGCAGCCGTCGACCCGGGGGAAGTTGGACGGACACTGAAGCTTTCTTT